The entry that follows covers one T cell receptor beta chain sequence. Its antigen is currently unknown. Documented time point: newly diagnosed GD, antithyroid drugs for less than 3 months. RNA from PBMCs was the source of the TCR library. This entry is derived from a study of regulatory T cells in long-lasting Graves disease. Points from the study as a whole: Owing to a sample size that was small, accuracy may have been reduced. When disease was persistent, TRBV28, TRBJ1-2 and TRBJ2-5 were the favored segments.

This CDR3 has 14 amino acids. Germline V gene sequence: CDR1 LGHDT, CDR2 YNNKEL (reference sequence). Trimming took 1 base from V and 7 from J, leaving 8 bases between them. HTBI primers from iRepertoire and Arm-PCR of CDR3 regions yielded the TCR beta libraries. Each CDR3 protein is one row after TCRdb ran MiXCR on the multiplex PCR reads. There are a few hundred thousand distinct CDR3 sequences in the sample; 16% occur only once, and 30% lies in the top ten. These data were likewise used in another study, on T cells in Graves' hyperthyroidism and ophthalmopathy.

The source material was peripheral blood mononuclear cells (PBMCs), sampled at new diagnosis, from a patient treated with antithyroid drugs. The chain carries TRBV3-1 and TRBJ1-6; D unclear. The sequence derives from a man aged 40-49 years with Graves disease. CDR3 region: CASSQGVRNSPLHF. CDR3 nucleotides: TGTGCCAGCAGCCAAGGGGTTCGAAATTCACCCCTCCACTTT.